The rows below give T cell receptor beta chains drawn from one sample of a study of blood T cell repertoires in COVID-19. Repertoires were generated with immunoSEQ multiplex PCR, while TCRdb's copy carries only in-frame clones and drops some. The data hold some 200,000 clones, with more than 80% observed a single time. The sample comprised PBMCs or T cells enriched from blood (not recorded which). The receptors derive from a woman younger than 30 in a cohort exposed to, infected with or recovered from COVID-19 (not recorded which). Both conserved end residues are part of each CDR3. D genes are given only for firm matches. Rows may omit the clone size; those that give it use once, few, many or a size class.

j_call v_call clone_size cdr3_length d_call cdr3_nt cdr3_aa
TRBJ2-3 TRBV11-2 - 16 TRBD2 TGTGCCAGCAGCTTAATAGCGGGGGGCGGCATTGATACGCAGTATTTT CASSLIAGGGIDTQYF
TRBJ1-3 TRBV25-1 - 11 - TGTGCCATTTCTAAAGGAAACACCATATATTTT CAISKGNTIYF
TRBJ1-2 TRBV29-1 - 12 - TGCAGCGTTGAAGGGGGAGACGATGGCTACACCTTC CSVEGGDDGYTF
TRBJ2-4 TRBV7-2 - 16 TRBD1 TGTGCCAGCAGCCAACAGGGGGCTCCTGACAAAAACATTCAGTACTTC CASSQQGAPDKNIQYF
TRBJ1-6 TRBV5-4 - 15 - TGTGCCAGCAGCCCCAGTGTCTCCTATAATTCACCCCTCCACTTT CASSPSVSYNSPLHF
TRBJ2-3 TRBV4-1 - 16 TRBD1 TGCGCCAGCAGCCGAACGGGACAGGGATTCACAGATACGCAGTATTTT CASSRTGQGFTDTQYF
TRBJ1-3 TRBV29-1 - 13 - TGCAGCGTCAGTACGGGGGCTGGAAACACCATATATTTT CSVSTGAGNTIYF
TRBJ1-3 TRBV5-6 - 15 - TGTGCCAGCAGCCCCGGGGTCAGCTCTGGAAACACCATATATTTT CASSPGVSSGNTIYF
TRBJ1-3 TRBV7-9 - 14 TRBD1 TGTGCCAGCAGCGTGACAGGGAGAGGAAACACCATATATTTT CASSVTGRGNTIYF
TRBJ1-6 TRBV3-1/TRBV3-2 once 17 - TGTGCCAGCAGCCAAGGAAATGGGGCGGGGGGCAATTCACCCCTCCACTTT CASSQGNGAGGNSPLHF
TRBJ1-2 TRBV29-1 - 16 TRBD1 TGCAGCGTTCGGGCAGAGGGGGCGCCTCCCCCGGATGGCTACACCTTC CSVRAEGAPPPDGYTF
TRBJ2-3 TRBV6-5 - 15 TRBD1 TGTGCCAGCGGCCGGGACAGGGGTAGCACAGATACGCAGTATTTT CASGRDRGSTDTQYF
TRBJ1-4 TRBV4-1 - 14 TRBD1 TGCGCCAGCAGCCAACAGGACAGGGTTGAAAAACTGTTTTTT CASSQQDRVEKLFF
TRBJ1-1 TRBV12-3/TRBV12-4 - 13 - TGTGCCAGCAGGCTCTCCGCGTCGACTGAAGCTTTCTTT CASRLSASTEAFF
TRBJ2-3 TRBV10-1 - 16 TRBD2 TGCGCCAGCAAAGCGGGAGGGGAGTTTGGCACAGATACGCAGTATTTT CASKAGGEFGTDTQYF
TRBJ2-7 TRBV3-1/TRBV3-2 - 17 - TGTGCCAGCAGCCAGGACCCGGGGTGGCGAACCACCTACGAGCAGTACTTC CASSQDPGWRTTYEQYF
TRBJ1-2 TRBV5-1 - 16 - TGCGCCAGCAGCTTGCCGCAGGCAACAACTAACTATGGCTACACCTTC CASSLPQATTNYGYTF
TRBJ2-5 TRBV15 - 16 TRBD1 TGTGCCACCAGCAGAGCAGGGACAGGGGGGAAAGAGACCCAGTACTTC CATSRAGTGGKETQYF
TRBJ2-2 TRBV2 - 14 - TGTGCCAGCGACGGGACAACGAACACCGGGGAGCTGTTTTTT CASDGTTNTGELFF
TRBJ2-3 TRBV6-5 - 14 TRBD1 TGTGCCAGCACCCGGGACAGGGTAGGAGATACGCAGTATTTT CASTRDRVGDTQYF
TRBJ1-6 TRBV27 - 14 TRBD1 TGTGCCAGCAGTAGGTCGACAGGGAATTCACCCCTCCACTTT CASSRSTGNSPLHF
TRBJ1-1 TRBV9 - 14 - TGTGCCAGCAGCGCACAGGGTTTGAACACTGAAGCTTTCTTT CASSAQGLNTEAFF
TRBJ1-5 TRBV7-8 - 15 - TGTGCCAGCAGCTTTCAGGCAGGAAGCAATCAGCCCCAGCATTTT CASSFQAGSNQPQHF
TRBJ1-1 TRBV5-1 - 18 - TGCGCCAGCAGCCTCCCGAGAGGGATTGCGGGGTGGGACACTGAAGCTTTCTTT CASSLPRGIAGWDTEAFF
TRBJ2-7 TRBV9 once 14 TRBD2 TGTGCCAGCAGCGTAAGGGACTACTCCTACGAGCAGTACTTC CASSVRDYSYEQYF
TRBJ2-4 TRBV4-2 - 15 - TGTGCCAGCAGCCAAGAGGGGGGGCCAGGAAACATTCAGTACTTC CASSQEGGPGNIQYF
TRBJ2-5 TRBV4-1 - 15 - TGCGCCAGCAGCCAAGACGGAGTAGCGGAAGAGACCCAGTACTTC CASSQDGVAEETQYF
TRBJ2-3 TRBV9 - 15 TRBD2 TGTGCCAGCAGCCCAAGCGGGGGGGCCTCAGATACGCAGTATTTT CASSPSGGASDTQYF
TRBJ2-3 TRBV6-4 many 15 - TGTGCCAGCAGTGACTCGGAAGGGGGAGTAGATACGCAGTATTTT CASSDSEGGVDTQYF
TRBJ1-1 TRBV2 few 15 TRBD1 TGTGCCAGCAGCCCCCGGACAGGTGGGAACACTGAAGCTTTCTTT CASSPRTGGNTEAFF
TRBJ2-3 TRBV7-3 - 16 - TGTGCCAGCAGCTTAAGGGCAGCATCTGTCACAGATACGCAGTATTTT CASSLRAASVTDTQYF